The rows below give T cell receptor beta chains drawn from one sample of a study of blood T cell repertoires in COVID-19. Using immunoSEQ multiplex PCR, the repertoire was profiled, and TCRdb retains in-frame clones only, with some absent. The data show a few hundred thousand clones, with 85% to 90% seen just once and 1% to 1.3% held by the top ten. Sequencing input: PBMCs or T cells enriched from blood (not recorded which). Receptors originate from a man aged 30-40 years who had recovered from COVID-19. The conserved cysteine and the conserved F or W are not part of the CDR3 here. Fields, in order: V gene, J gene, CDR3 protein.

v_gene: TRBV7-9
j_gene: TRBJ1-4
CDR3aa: ASSPKGTGEEKLF

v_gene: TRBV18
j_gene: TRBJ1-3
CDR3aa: ASSRGTQIISGNTIY

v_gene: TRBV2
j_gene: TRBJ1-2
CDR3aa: ASSEGPGLVRGYT

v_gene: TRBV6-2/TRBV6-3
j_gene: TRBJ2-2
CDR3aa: ASSGVSGELF

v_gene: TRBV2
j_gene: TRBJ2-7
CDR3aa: ASRALVSLDEQY

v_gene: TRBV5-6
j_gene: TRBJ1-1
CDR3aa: ASSTKQGLLGTEAF

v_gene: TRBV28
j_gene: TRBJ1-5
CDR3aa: ASSLSYSNQPQH

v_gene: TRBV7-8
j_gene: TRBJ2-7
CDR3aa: ASSSIWGEVEQY

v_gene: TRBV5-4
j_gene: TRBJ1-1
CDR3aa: AAGSGGTNTEAF

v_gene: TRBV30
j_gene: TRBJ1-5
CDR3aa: AWSVAWAGKHQPQH

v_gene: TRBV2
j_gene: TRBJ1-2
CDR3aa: ASSPRVLLFTIYGYT

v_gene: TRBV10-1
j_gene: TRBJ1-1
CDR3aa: ASSQRLTRGNTEAF

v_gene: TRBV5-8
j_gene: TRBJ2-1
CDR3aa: ASSLRGPIYNEQF

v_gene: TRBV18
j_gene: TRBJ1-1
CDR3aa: ASSHGQNTEAF

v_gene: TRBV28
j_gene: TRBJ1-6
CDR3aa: ASSLARTGGNSPLH

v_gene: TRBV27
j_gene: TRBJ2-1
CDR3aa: ASSQLDPNDNEQF

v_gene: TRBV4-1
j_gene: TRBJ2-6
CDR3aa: ASSGLLAGANVLT

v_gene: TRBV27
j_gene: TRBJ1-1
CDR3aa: ASSLSVFDAEAF

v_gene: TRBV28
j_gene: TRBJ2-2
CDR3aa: ATLGQPNTGELF

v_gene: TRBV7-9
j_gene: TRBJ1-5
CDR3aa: ASSLEGANQPQH

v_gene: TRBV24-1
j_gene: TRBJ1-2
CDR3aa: ATSDPGRTDGYT

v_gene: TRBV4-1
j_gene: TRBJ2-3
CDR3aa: ASSPRAGLASVTQY

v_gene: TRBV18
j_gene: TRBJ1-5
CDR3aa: ASHGGVSNQPQH

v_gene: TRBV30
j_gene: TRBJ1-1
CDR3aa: AWSVQGVTEAF

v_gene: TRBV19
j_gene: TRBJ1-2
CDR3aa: ASSIRDRDIYGYT

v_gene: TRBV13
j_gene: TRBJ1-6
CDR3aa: ASSLGARSYNSPLH

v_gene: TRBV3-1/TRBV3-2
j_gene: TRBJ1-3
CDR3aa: ASSQDRGRVNTIY

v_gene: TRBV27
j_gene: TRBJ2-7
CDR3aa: ASSFLAGGPGEQY

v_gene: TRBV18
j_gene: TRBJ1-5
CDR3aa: ASSPGDQNQPQH

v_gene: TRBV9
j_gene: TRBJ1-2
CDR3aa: ASSPGTGESGYT

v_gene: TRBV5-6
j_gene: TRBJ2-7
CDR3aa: ASSSDRPSYEQY

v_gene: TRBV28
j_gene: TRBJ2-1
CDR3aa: ASSSPFSGSSSNEQF

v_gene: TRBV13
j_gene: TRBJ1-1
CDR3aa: ASSLGQNEAF

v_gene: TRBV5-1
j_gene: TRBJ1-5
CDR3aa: ASSSTGNGNQPQH

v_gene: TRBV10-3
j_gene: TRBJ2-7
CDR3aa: AISDLAGLTTYEQY

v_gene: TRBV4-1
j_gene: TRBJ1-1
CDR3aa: ASSPPGSNTEAF

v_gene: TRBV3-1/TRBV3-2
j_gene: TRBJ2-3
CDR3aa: ASSQASTDTQY

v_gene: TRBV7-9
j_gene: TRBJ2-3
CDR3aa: ASSLVTSGTDTQY

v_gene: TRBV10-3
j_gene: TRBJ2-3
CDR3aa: AIRGESGTDTQY

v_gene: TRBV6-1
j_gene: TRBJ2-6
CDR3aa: ASSEDSPGRNSGANVLT

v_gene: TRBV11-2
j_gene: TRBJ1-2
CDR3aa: ASSTMGQGVVAGYGYT

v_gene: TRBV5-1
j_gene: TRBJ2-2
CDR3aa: ASSDRQTTGELF

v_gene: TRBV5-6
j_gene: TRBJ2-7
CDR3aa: ASSLGINEQY

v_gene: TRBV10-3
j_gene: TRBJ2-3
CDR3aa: AIRTDISPTSLSTDTQY

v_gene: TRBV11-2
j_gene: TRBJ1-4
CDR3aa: ASSLAGATNEKLF

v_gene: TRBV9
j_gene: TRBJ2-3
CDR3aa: ASSVHTDTQY

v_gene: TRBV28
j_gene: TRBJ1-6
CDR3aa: ASSLTQPGSYNSPLH